This T cell receptor beta chain is drawn from a study of blood T cells in healthy people across ages (dated by TCRdb to 2015 to 2017). Context from the whole study: In model experiments, roughly one uniquely barcoded TCR beta cDNA molecule per two T cells was captured by template switching. Using deep sequencing normalized with unique cDNA molecular identifiers, the study measured how TCR beta repertoire diversity changes with age. The donors were split into four age groups: young (average 16 years), middle-aged (nearly 40), aged (over 55) and long-lived (roughly 77). Donors of different ages were randomly distributed across sequencing lanes to avoid experimental bias. For two donors (one aged 18 to 30 and one aged 80 or older), the study analyzed two additional independent replicas of 1 million unique cDNA reads from the same blood draw.

The library was built by means of 5' RACE. The reads were generated on an Illumina HiSeq 2500. The second PCR ran for roughly 7 to 11 cycles and used a J-beta primer mix along with a sample-barcoded 5' primer. Each TCR beta cDNA molecule received a unique molecular identifier from a template-switch 5' adaptor carrying 12 random nucleotides. Each sample yielded at least 3 million CDR3-containing paired-end reads. All of the RNA was converted into first-strand cDNA using the Mint cDNA synthesis kit, with a TRBC-specific oligonucleotide serving as the primer. After uracil-DNA glycosylase treatment, a first 18-cycle PCR used universal primers M1SS and BC2_uni_R on all cDNA. Per the source publication's procedure: Normalization of each sample was performed by random selection of 1 million high-quality reads, each carrying a distinct molecular identifier. Instead of being binned into consensus sequences, reads that shared molecular identifiers were thrown out. MiTCR, run with a Q25 quality threshold and the strictest error-elimination algorithm, handled CDR3 identification, clonotype clustering and error correction. Lower-bound total TCR beta diversity was estimated with a nonparametric unseen species model using Euler transformation. TCRdb reprocessed the public reads (quality trimming at Q25 with fastp, clone calling with MiXCR) and kept in-frame beta chains. Rows with one shared CDR3 protein collapse into an entry with the most common genes and DNA. TCRdb, rather than the study authors, made the V and J calls. The sample table lists 1.5 million to 2 million distinct CDR3 sequences, around 48% of them with a count of one. The ten largest clonotypes hold around 2.1% of the sample.

Regarding this clonotype: Its cognate antigen has yet to be identified. Qualities for individual bases were not recorded, and no much larger clone is one base off.

V sheds 10 bases and J sheds 8 bases, leaving 20 bases between their ends. The CDR3 sequence holds 14 residues, the cysteine and phenylalanine included. Just CDR3 DNA is preserved here, 42 bases in frame from base 1. The germline V gene specifies MNHEY as CDR1 and SVGAGI as CDR2. The 39 donors, aged roughly 6 to 95 years, were systemically healthy Caucasian individuals from Russia. Approximately 9 milliliters of peripheral blood were collected from each donor into EDTA-treated Vacutainer tubes. Ficoll-Paque density-gradient centrifugation was used to isolate PBMCs, with at least 6 million per sample. Trizol reagent was used to extract total RNA from PBMCs, with at least 6 micrograms per sample. The percentages of naive CD45RAhigh/CD27high T cells were determined by flow cytometry on a PBMC aliquot from every donor. On the study overall, not on this receptor specifically: Donor CMV infection status was unknown, potentially confounding age-related changes in expanded clonotypes. The long-lived group showed more naive CD4+ T cells, fewer expanded clones and increased TCR diversity than the aged group, suggesting age selection. Since profiling was done on bulk unsorted PBMCs, naive and antigen-experienced compartments could not be conclusively compared. Estimates of total diversity based on one million sequenced T cells were considered lower bounds and underestimates. The percentage of naive T cells measured by flow cytometry correlated strongly with observed TCR beta diversity. As age increased, observed TCR beta diversity per million T cells dropped in a roughly linear way, and a significant reduction was already evident by age approximately 40.

Sequencing was performed on blood. The TCR was taken from a woman in her forties in good health. Rearrangement joined TRBV6-5 to TRBJ1-4; TRBD1 might be the D gene, on 5 matching bases. This receptor has the CDR3 CATRERGYSEKLFF. The bases read TGTGCCACCAGGGAGAGGGGTTATAGCGAAAAACTGTTTTTT.